Following are 20 T cell receptor beta chains from one sample sequenced in a study of cytomegalovirus exposure and HLA in healthy donors. The protocol was immunoSEQ multiplex PCR, while the TCRdb copy is restricted to in-frame clones and leaves out a portion. The data show about 250,000 clones, more than 75% seen once. What was sequenced was PBMCs. These receptors were obtained from a young man in good health and CMV-seropositive.

The CDR3 reads CAISGTSGRNEQFF. CDR3 coding DNA: TGTGCCATCAGTGGGACTAGCGGAAGAAATGAGCAGTTCTTC. The V gene is TRBV10-3, the J gene TRBJ2-1; the match to TRBD2 covers 10 bases. The V gene end was trimmed by 4 bases and the J gene end by 7 bases; junction bases not matched to a gene: 4. This CDR3 is 14 amino acids long. Germline CDR1 is ENHRY and CDR2 is SYGVKD.

This sequence joins TRBV7-9 and TRBJ1-4; weak D call: TRBD1 (5 bases). CDR3 length: 18 amino acids. The germline V gene has CDR1 SEHNR and CDR2 FQNEAQ (reference sequence). Trimming removed 1 base from V and 4 bases from J, with 19 bases in between. CDR3 DNA: TGTGCCAGCAGCTTAGGCATCAGCGTTGGGGGTTATAATGAAAAACTGTTTTTT. Residues: CASSLGISVGGYNEKLFF.

CDR3 sequence reads: CASSLWTGDYEQYF. Here the CDR3 DNA reads TGCGCCAGCAGCTTGTGGACAGGGGACTACGAGCAGTACTTC. This chain uses TRBV5-1 with TRBJ2-7, with TRBD1 matching over 9 bases. V was clipped by 1 base and J by 3 bases; unmatched bases: 2. The CDR3 extends over 14 amino acids. Looked up from germline, CDR1 is SGHRS and CDR2 is YFSETQ.

V and J are TRBV5-6 and TRBJ1-2; 7 bases agree with TRBD1. The CDR3 is 14 amino acids. The V segment lost 4 bases and the J segment 4 bases; nucleotides outside the gene matches: 7. CDR1 SGHDT and CDR2 YYEEEE come from the germline V gene. This chain's CDR3 is CASSPRGASYGYTF. The DNA of the CDR3 is TGTGCCAGCAGCCCCAGGGGGGCTAGCTATGGCTACACCTTC. Drawing the rest from reference TRBV5-6 and TRBJ1-2, the complete variable domain is DAGVTQSPTHLIKTRGQQVTLRCSPKSGHDTVSWYQQALGQGPQFIFQYYEEEERQRGNFPDRFSGHQFPNYSSELNVNALLLGDSALYLCASSPRGASYGYTFGSGTRLTVV.

The chain has TRBV6-1 and TRBJ1-5; a weak D match, TRBD1 (5 bases). Deletions cut 4 bases from V and 4 bases from J, with 8 bases between. Per the germline V gene, CDR1 is MNHNS and CDR2 is SASEGT. This CDR3 spans 13 amino acids. CDR3 DNA sequence: TGTGCCAGCAGTGGGGGACCTAATCAGCCCCAGCATTTT. This encodes CASSGGPNQPQHF.

The rearrangement uses TRBV4-3 and TRBJ1-4; possibly TRBD1 for D (5 bases). Germline V gives CDR1 LGHNA, CDR2 YSLEER. V lost 0 bases to trimming and J lost 2 bases, with 7 bases between them. The CDR3 is 15 residues long. CDR3 residues: CASSQDGGTNEKLFF. For the CDR3, the DNA is TGCGCCAGCAGCCAAGATGGGGGGACTAATGAAAAACTGTTTTTT.

This sequence joins TRBV30 and TRBJ1-3, with 9 bases fitting TRBD1. Per the germline V gene, CDR1 is GTSNPN and CDR2 is SVGIG (reference sequence). V trimming: 2 bases; J trimming: 2 bases; junction bases outside the gene matches: 1. The CDR3 runs 14 residues. The CDR3 DNA follows: TGTGCCTGGAGTACAGGGGGCCCTGGAAACACCATATATTTT. It yields the protein CAWSTGGPGNTIYF.

This chain connects TRBV7-6 to TRBJ1-3, with D perhaps TRBD1 (5 bases). Deletions cut 1 base from V and 0 bases from J, with 13 bases between. The germline gives CDR1 SGHVS, CDR2 FNYEAQ. CDR3 length: 17 amino acids. CDR3 residues: CASSLERRASSGNTIYF. Here the CDR3 DNA reads TGTGCCAGCAGCTTAGAGCGCAGGGCAAGCTCTGGAAACACCATATATTTT.

This chain uses TRBV15 with TRBJ1-5; unclear D gene. Germline V gives CDR1 LNHNV, CDR2 YYDKDF (reference sequence). This CDR3 spans 14 amino acids. V was cut by 0 bases and J by 6 bases, with 9 bases left in between. CDR3 sequence (DNA): TGTGCCACCAGCAGAGATAGGGTCAGTCAGCCCCAGCATTTT. Translating gives CATSRDRVSQPQHF.

This rearrangement joins TRBV4-3 to TRBJ2-1; a possible D gene is TRBD2 (6 bases). V shed 0 bases and J shed 0 bases, with 9 bases lying between them. There are 16 residues in the CDR3. Germline loops: CDR1 LGHNA, CDR2 YSLEER. CDR3 amino acids: CASSQDGRDSYNEQFF. CDR3 nucleotide sequence: TGCGCCAGCAGCCAAGATGGGCGGGACTCCTACAATGAGCAGTTCTTC.

The V and J genes are TRBV30 and TRBJ2-1, with 15 bases fitting TRBD2. The J segment lost 12 bases and the V segment lost 3 bases, leaving 15 bases of the junction unmatched. Germline loops: CDR1 GTSNPN, CDR2 SVGIG (reference sequence). This CDR3 is 17 amino acids long. The CDR3 nucleotides read TGTGCCTGGAGAAAACCGGGACTAGCGGGAGGTAGGGACGTGCAGTTCTTC. Protein sequence: CAWRKPGLAGGRDVQFF.

The chain is built from TRBV7-9 and TRBJ2-7; D may correspond to TRBD1 or TRBD2 (5 bases each). V lost 3 bases to trimming and J lost 6 bases, with 12 bases between them. The CDR3 runs to 13 residues. Germline V CDR1 and CDR2: SEHNR, FQNEAQ (reference sequence). CDR3: CASSFPGTVEQYF. The CDR3 nucleotides are TGTGCCAGCAGCTTCCCAGGGACCGTCGAGCAGTACTTC.

The V gene is TRBV9, the J gene TRBJ2-1; the D is unclear. The V gene lost 0 bases and the J gene lost 7 bases, with 5 bases spanning the gap. This CDR3 has 12 amino acids. Germline lookup yields CDR1 SGDLS and CDR2 YYNGEE. The CDR3 protein is CASSVELNEQFF. CDR3 bases: TGTGCCAGCAGCGTAGAACTAAATGAGCAGTTCTTC.

The table lists this clone with a count of one. This rearrangement joins TRBV27 to TRBJ2-3; D assignment may be TRBD1 or TRBD2 (6 bases each). V was clipped by 5 bases and J by 4 bases, with 13 bases between them. CDR3 size: 14 residues. The germline CDR1 and CDR2 sequences are MNHEY and SMNVEV (reference sequence). The CDR3 is CASSPGRGADTQYF. The DNA for the CDR3 is TGTGCCAGCAGTCCGGGTAGGGGGGCAGATACGCAGTATTTT.

The chain recombines TRBV2 with TRBJ2-6; 11 bases are shared with TRBD2. The CDR3 covers 21 residues. V shed 5 bases, J shed 1 base, and the junction held 16 bases outside the gene matches. The V gene's germline CDR1 is SNHLY and CDR2 FYNNEI. The CDR3 DNA sequence: TGTGCCAGCAGTACCGGGACTAGCGGAGATTTGGGCCAATCTGGGGCCAACGTCCTGACTTTC. Amino acid sequence: CASSTGTSGDLGQSGANVLTF. Complete variable domain (other parts from reference TRBV2 and TRBJ2-6): EPEVTQTPSHQVTQMGQEVILRCVPISNHLYFYWYRQILGQKVEFLVSFYNNEISEKSEIFDDQFSVERPDGSNFTLKIRSTKLEDSAMYFCASSTGTSGDLGQSGANVLTFGAGSRLTVL.

V and J are TRBV5-6 and TRBJ2-5; D gene ambiguous. The germline V and J ends were trimmed by 0 bases and 3 bases, with 6 bases remaining between them. The CDR3 consists of 13 residues. Germline CDR1 reads SGHDT; CDR2 reads YYEEEE. CDR3 DNA sequence: TGTGCCAGCAGCTTGGCGGCCGAAGAGACCCAGTACTTC. Its translation: CASSLAAEETQYF.

This chain uses TRBV5-1 with TRBJ2-7; unclear D gene. V shed 5 bases and J shed 5 bases, with 14 bases lying between them. The CDR3 has 13 amino acids. CDR1 and CDR2 from the germline V gene are SGHRS and YFSETQ. This chain's CDR3 is CASSDPFKDEQYF. The CDR3 DNA follows: TGCGCCAGCAGTGACCCGTTCAAGGACGAGCAGTACTTC.

The rearrangement uses TRBV5-1 and TRBJ2-5, with 9 bases lining up with TRBD2. Per the germline V gene, CDR1 is SGHRS and CDR2 is YFSETQ. V lost 0 bases, J lost 4 bases, and 7 bases stayed unmatched. The CDR3 consists of 16 residues. The DNA for the CDR3 is TGCGCCAGCAGCTTGGATGGCGGGAGGGCCTCAGAGACCCAGTACTTC. It yields the protein CASSLDGGRASETQYF.

This chain joins TRBV9 and TRBJ2-3; 10 positions match TRBD2. This CDR3 has 15 residues. CDR1 and CDR2 (germline): SGDLS, YYNGEE. The ends lost 3 bases at V and 3 bases at J; junction bases unmatched: 4. As DNA, the CDR3 is TGTGCCAGCAGCGCTAGCGGGAGTTCAACAGATACGCAGTATTTT. Translating it yields CASSASGSSTDTQYF.

The chain joins TRBV6-6 to TRBJ2-5; D is perhaps TRBD1 or TRBD2 (5 bases each). With 9 bases removed from V and 5 bases from J, the gap between germline ends came to 13 bases. The germline CDR1 and CDR2 sequences are MNHNY and SVGAGI (reference sequence). The CDR3 length is 12 residues. This CDR3 reads CASHGGGETQYF. The CDR3 nucleotides are TGTGCCAGTCATGGGGGTGGTGAGACCCAGTACTTC.